Each of the 6 T cell receptor beta chains below was sequenced from the same sample in a study of identical twins. TCRdb reanalysed the 5' RACE reads using MiXCR and keeps one entry per CDR3 protein. The data show about 730,000 distinct CDR3 sequences, over 20% seen once. This same sample was also part of a study on T cells expressing NK-cell markers.

The sample consisted of PBMCs. The receptor set was obtained from a young woman in good health.

This clonotype was observed many times. The chain is built from TRBV20-1 and TRBJ1-1; D call uncertain. From germline, CDR1 is DFQATT and CDR2 SNEGSKA (reference sequence). CDR3 length: 11 amino acids. Trimming took 0 bases from V and 4 from J, leaving 3 bases between them. The CDR3 is CSAREATEAFF. The DNA of the CDR3 is TGCAGTGCTAGAGAAGCCACTGAAGCTTTCTTT.

This clonotype was picked up a small number of times. The chain links TRBV20-1 to TRBJ2-3, with D perhaps TRBD2 (6 bases). Trimming cost V 5 bases and J 2 bases, with 11 bases left between them. The CDR3 runs to 13 residues. Germline V CDR1 and CDR2: DFQATT, SNEGSKA (reference sequence). The CDR3 bases are TGCAGTGCTTACTTGCGGGACACAGATACGCAGTATTTT. Protein: CSAYLRDTDTQYF.

This clonotype has ten or more counts. The gene calls are TRBV6-1 and TRBJ2-1, with D perhaps given as TRBD1 or TRBD2 (6 bases each). From germline, CDR1 is MNHNS and CDR2 SASEGT. The CDR3 spans 16 residues. V was cut by 3 bases and J by 2 bases, with 14 bases left in between. The CDR3 protein is CASSEVPGAAYNEQFF. CDR3 nucleotides: TGTGCCAGCAGTGAGGTTCCGGGGGCCGCCTACAATGAGCAGTTCTTC.

The sample holds a few counts of this clonotype. The chain joins TRBV7-8 to TRBJ1-1; no clear D. The CDR3 runs to 12 residues. From germline, CDR1 is SGHVS and CDR2 FQNEAQ. V shed 5 bases and J shed 11 bases, with 15 bases lying between them. This CDR3 is CASSRTDPVAFF. The DNA for the CDR3 is TGTGCCAGCAGCCGAACGGACCCGGTGGCTTTCTTT.

The sample holds a few counts of this clonotype. The genes are TRBV6-1 and TRBJ1-2; D might be TRBD1 (6 bases). The V gene lost 5 bases and the J gene lost 6 bases, with 13 bases spanning the gap. The germline V gene encodes CDR1 MNHNS and CDR2 SASEGT. The CDR3 loop spans 13 amino acids. CDR3 in DNA: TGTGCCAGCAGTCCGCAAAGGGGGGATGGCTACACCTTC. Amino acids: CASSPQRGDGYTF.

This chain links TRBV6-1 with TRBJ2-1, with 9 bases matching TRBD2. This CDR3 is built from 14 residues. The germline V gene encodes CDR1 MNHNS and CDR2 SASEGT. J was trimmed by 5 bases and V by 8 bases; bases with no gene match: 7. The CDR3 nucleotides read TGTGCCAGCGCCACCAGCGGGGGGCACAATGAGCAGTTCTTC. Amino acids: CASATSGGHNEQFF.